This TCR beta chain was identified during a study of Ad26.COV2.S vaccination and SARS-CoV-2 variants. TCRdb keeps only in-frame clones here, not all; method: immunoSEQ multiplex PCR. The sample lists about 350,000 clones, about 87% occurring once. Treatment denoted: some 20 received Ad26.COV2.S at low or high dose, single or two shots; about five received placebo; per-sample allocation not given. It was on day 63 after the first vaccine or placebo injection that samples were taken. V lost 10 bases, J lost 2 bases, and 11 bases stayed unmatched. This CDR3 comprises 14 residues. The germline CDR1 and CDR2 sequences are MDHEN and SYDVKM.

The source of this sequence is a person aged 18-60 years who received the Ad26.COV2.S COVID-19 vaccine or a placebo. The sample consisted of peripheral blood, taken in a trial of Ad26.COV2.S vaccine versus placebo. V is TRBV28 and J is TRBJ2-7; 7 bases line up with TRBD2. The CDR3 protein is CATNSASGTYEQYF. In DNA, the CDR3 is TGTGCCACCAATTCGGCTAGCGGTACCTACGAGCAGTACTTC. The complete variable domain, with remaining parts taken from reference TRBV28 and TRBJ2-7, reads DVKVTQSSRYLVKRTGEKVFLECVQDMDHENMFWYRQDPGLGLRLIYFSYDVKMKEKGDIPEGYSVSREKKERFSLILESASTNQTSMYLCATNSASGTYEQYFGPGTRLTVT.